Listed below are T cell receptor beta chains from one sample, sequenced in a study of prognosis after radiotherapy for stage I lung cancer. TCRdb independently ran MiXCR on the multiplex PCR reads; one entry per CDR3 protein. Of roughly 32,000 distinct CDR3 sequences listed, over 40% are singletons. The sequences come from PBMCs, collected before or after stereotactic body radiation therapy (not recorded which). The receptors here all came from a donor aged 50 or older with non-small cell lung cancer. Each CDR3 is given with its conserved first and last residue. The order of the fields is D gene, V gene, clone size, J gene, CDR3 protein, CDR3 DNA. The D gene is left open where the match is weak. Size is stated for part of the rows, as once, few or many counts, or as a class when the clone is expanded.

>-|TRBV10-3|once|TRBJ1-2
CAMSPGTWKDYAF
TGTGCCATGAGCCCCGGGACATGGAAGGACTACGCCTTC
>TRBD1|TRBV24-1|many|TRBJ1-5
CATSDSDRVGNQPQHF
TGTGCCACCAGTGATTCGGACAGGGTGGGCAATCAGCCCCAGCATTTT
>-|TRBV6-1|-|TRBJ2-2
CASSGRKSNTGELFF
TGTGCCAGCAGTGGGCGGAAGTCGAACACCGGGGAGCTGTTTTTT
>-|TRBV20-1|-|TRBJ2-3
CSASYRRRDSQDTQYF
TGCAGTGCTAGCTACCGACGTCGGGACTCCCAGGATACGCAGTATTTT
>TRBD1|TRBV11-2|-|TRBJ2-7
CASSSKTGEAVDEQYF
TGTGCCAGCAGCTCAAAGACAGGGGAAGCGGTGGACGAGCAGTACTTC
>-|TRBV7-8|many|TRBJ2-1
CASSFDGNYDEQFF
TGTGCCAGCAGCTTTGACGGTAATTATGATGAGCAGTTCTTC
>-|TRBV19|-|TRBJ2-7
CASSIGGWPTTQYF
TGTGCCAGTAGTATAGGGGGGTGGCCTACGACGCAGTACTTC
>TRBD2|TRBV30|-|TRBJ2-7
CAWTREGSSSYEQYF
TGTGCCTGGACCAGGGAGGGTTCAAGCTCCTACGAGCAGTACTTC
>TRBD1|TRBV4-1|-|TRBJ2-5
CASSSDREETQYF
TGCGCCAGCAGCTCGGACAGGGAAGAGACCCAGTACTTC
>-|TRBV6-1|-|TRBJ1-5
CASSEVEGGWVTSAQHF
TGTGCCAGCAGTGAAGTGGAGGGGGGATGGGTAACATCAGCCCAGCATTTT
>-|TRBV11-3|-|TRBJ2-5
CASSLGHQETQYF
TGTGCCAGCAGCTTAGGACATCAAGAGACCCAGTACTTC
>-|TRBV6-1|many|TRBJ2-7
CASRGLWDGLSYEQYF
TGTGCCAGCAGGGGCCTATGGGACGGGCTTTCCTACGAGCAGTACTTC
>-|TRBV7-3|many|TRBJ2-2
CASSPSSGGQTGELFF
TGTGCCAGCAGCCCCTCCTCCGGCGGCCAAACCGGGGAGCTGTTTTTT
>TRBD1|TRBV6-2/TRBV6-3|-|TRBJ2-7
CASSSTGSSSYEQYF
TGTGCCAGCAGTTCGACAGGGTCTAGCTCCTACGAGCAGTACTTC
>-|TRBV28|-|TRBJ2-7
CASSALDLNYEQYF
TGTGCCAGCAGCGCCCTGGACTTAAACTACGAGCAGTACTTC
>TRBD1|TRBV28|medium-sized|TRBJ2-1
CASSKRQGSYNEQFF
TGTGCCAGCAGCAAGCGACAGGGAAGCTACAATGAGCAGTTCTTC
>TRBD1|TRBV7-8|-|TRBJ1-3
CASSLDRAPIRTTIYF
TGTGCCAGCAGCTTGGACAGGGCCCCCATTAGGACCACCATATATTTT
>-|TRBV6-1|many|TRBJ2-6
CASSAESSGANVLTF
TGTGCCAGCAGTGCGGAGAGCTCTGGGGCCAACGTCCTGACTTTC
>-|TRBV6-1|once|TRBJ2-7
CASTPVGYEQYF
TGTGCCAGCACCCCAGTTGGCTACGAGCAGTACTTC
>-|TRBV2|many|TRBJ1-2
CASSGTRANYGYTF
TGTGCCAGCAGCGGGACGCGTGCTAACTATGGCTACACCTTC
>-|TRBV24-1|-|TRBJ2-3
CATSDRKPGQQDTQYF
TGTGCCACCAGTGATAGGAAACCGGGACAACAAGATACGCAGTATTTT
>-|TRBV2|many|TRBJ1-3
CASSERHTASGNTIYF
TGTGCCAGCAGCGAACGTCACACGGCCTCTGGAAACACCATATATTTT
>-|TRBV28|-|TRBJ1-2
CASSLSALGYTF
TGTGCCAGCAGTTTATCCGCCTTGGGCTACACCTTC
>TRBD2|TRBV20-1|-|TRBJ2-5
CSAVRWTSGRGETQYF
TGCAGTGCTGTTCGATGGACTAGCGGGAGGGGGGAGACCCAGTACTTC
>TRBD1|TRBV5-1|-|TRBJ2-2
CASRRQGTTGELCF
TGCGCCAGCAGAAGACAGGGCACAACCGGGGAGCTGTGTTTT
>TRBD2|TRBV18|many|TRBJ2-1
CASSPGGVQFF
TGTGCCAGCTCACCAGGGGGGGTTCAGTTCTTC
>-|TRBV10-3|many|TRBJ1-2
CAINQGDYGYTF
TGTGCCATCAACCAGGGAGACTATGGCTACACCTTC